What follows are 31 T cell receptor beta chains derived from one specimen sequenced in a study of blood T cell repertoires in COVID-19. Sequenced by immunoSEQ multiplex PCR; TCRdb stores in-frame clones only, minus some. This table has about 250,000 clones, over 80% appearing once. The specimen was PBMCs or T cells enriched from blood (not recorded which). These receptors were collected from a woman aged 40 to 50 who had been exposed to COVID-19.

CDR3 sequence (DNA): TGTGCCAGCAGCACCATCAAGGGGGCCTCCTACAATGAGCAGTTCTTC. Translation: CASSTIKGASYNEQFF. This chain joins TRBV7-6 and TRBJ2-1; TRBD1 matches at 7 bases. The CDR3 is 16 residues long. Germline V gene data show CDR1 as SGHVS and CDR2 as FNYEAQ. V lost 5 bases to trimming and J lost 0 bases; unmatched junction nucleotides: 7.

The sample holds one count of this clone. V usage is TRBV7-9 and J usage is TRBJ1-1; D not certain. V was cut by 7 bases and J by 3 bases, with 12 bases left in between. The CDR3 runs 13 residues. Germline CDR1 reads SEHNR; CDR2 reads FQNEAQ (reference sequence). CDR3 sequence: CASNLRVDTEAFF. In DNA, the CDR3 is TGTGCCAGCAACCTACGGGTGGACACTGAAGCTTTCTTT.

V gene TRBV7-2 combines with J gene TRBJ2-1; 12 nucleotides line up with TRBD1. The CDR3 runs to 16 residues. The V gene end was trimmed by 5 bases and the J gene end by 5 bases; junction bases not matched to a gene: 7. CDR1 and CDR2 (germline): SGHTA, FQGNSA. The CDR3 loop reads CASSPRGQGANNEQFF. CDR3 DNA: TGTGCCAGCAGCCCAAGGGGACAGGGGGCGAACAATGAGCAGTTCTTC.

Concerning this clone itself: The germline gene is not matched at one end of the junction; a read error may be the cause. The rearrangement joins TRBV5-1 to TRBJ2-1; 11 bases agree with TRBD1. Germline V CDR1 and CDR2: SGHRS, YFSETQ. CDR3 length: 16 amino acids. The CDR3 loop is CASSPRVGQGAEEQFF. Written as DNA, the CDR3 is TGTGCCAGCAGCCCCAGGGTCGGACAGGGGGCAGAAGAGCAGTTCTTC. Full variable domain (remainder filled in from reference TRBV5-1 and TRBJ2-1): KAGVTQTPRYLIKTRGQQVTLSCSPISGHRSVSWYQQTPGQGLQFLFEYFSETQRNKGNFPGRFSGRQFSNSRSEMNVSTLELGDSALYLCASSPRVGQGAEEQFFGPGTRLTVL.

V and J are TRBV24-1 and TRBJ2-3, with 7 bases identical to TRBD2. Germline CDR1 and CDR2: KGHDR and SFDVKD. J was trimmed by 0 bases and V by 4 bases; bases with no gene match: 15. The CDR3 length is 19 residues. The CDR3 bases are TGTGCCACCAGTGACCGAAACACCCCAACTAGCGCTAGCACAGATACGCAGTATTTT. Translated: CATSDRNTPTSASTDTQYF.

The chain employs TRBV28 and TRBJ2-7; D might be TRBD2 (6 bases). The germline gives CDR1 MDHEN, CDR2 SYDVKM. The ends were cut back, 5 bases at V and 2 bases at J, with 13 bases in the middle. This CDR3 has 14 amino acids. The CDR3 here is CASSAGPPTYEQYF. The CDR3 DNA reads TGTGCCAGCAGTGCGGGACCACCAACCTACGAGCAGTACTTC.

In this sample, this clone turned up once. This chain uses TRBV30 with TRBJ2-5; 7 bases map to TRBD2. The CDR3 sequence is 12 residues long. V lost 4 bases, J lost 3 bases, and 2 bases stayed unmatched. The germline V gene encodes CDR1 GTSNPN and CDR2 SVGIG (reference sequence). The CDR3 loop is CAWTSGKETQYF. The DNA of the CDR3 is TGTGCCTGGACAAGCGGGAAAGAGACCCAGTACTTC.

The V call is TRBV30, the J call TRBJ1-2; 8 bases are a match to TRBD1. CDR1 GTSNPN and CDR2 SVGIG come from the germline V gene (reference sequence). Trimming at V came to 2 bases and at J to 4 bases, leaving 6 bases not matched to a gene. CDR3 length equals 14 residues. Written as DNA, the CDR3 is TGTGCCTGGAGTCCCACAGGGGGTTTCTATGGCTACACCTTC. Translating gives CAWSPTGGFYGYTF.

The gene calls are TRBV5-8 and TRBJ2-7; weak D call: TRBD2 (6 bases). Germline V gene data show CDR1 as SGHTS and CDR2 as YDEGEE. V was trimmed by 0 bases and J by 2 bases, leaving 9 bases between them. This CDR3 contains 14 residues. The CDR3 loop is CASSLAWRAYEQYF. The CDR3 DNA is TGTGCCAGCAGCTTGGCCTGGAGGGCCTACGAGCAGTACTTC.

This clone was detected a few times. The V and J genes are TRBV7-2 and TRBJ2-7; 7 positions match TRBD2. With V trimmed by 5 bases and J by 7 bases, 14 bases remained unmatched. The CDR3 has 15 residues. From germline, CDR1 is SGHTA and CDR2 FQGNSA. The CDR3 region has the DNA TGTGCCAGCAGCCCAACACTAGCGCGGGGTGGGGAGCAGTACTTC. As protein: CASSPTLARGGEQYF. The entire variable domain, with the rest obtained from reference TRBV7-2 and TRBJ2-7, is as follows: GAGVSQSPSNKVTEKGKDVELRCDPISGHTALYWYRQSLGQGLEFLIYFQGNSAPDKSGLPSDRFSAERTGGSVSTLTIQRTQQEDSAVYLCASSPTLARGGEQYFGPGTRLTVT.

This chain joins TRBV7-9 and TRBJ2-2; D ambiguous. Per the germline V gene, CDR1 is SEHNR and CDR2 is FQNEAQ (reference sequence). Trimming left V 2 bases short and J 7 bases short, with 8 bases between. This CDR3 comprises 13 residues. In DNA form, the CDR3 reads TGTGCCAGCAGCTTATTAAACTACGGGGAGCTGTTTTTT. This encodes CASSLLNYGELFF.

The rearrangement uses TRBV27 and TRBJ2-1, with 11 positions matching TRBD2. This CDR3 comprises 15 residues. Trimming cost V 3 bases and J 7 bases; bases outside gene matches: 5. Germline values: CDR1 MNHEY, CDR2 SMNVEV (reference sequence). CDR3 sequence: CASSFGASGGNEQFF. The CDR3 nucleotides read TGTGCCAGCAGTTTTGGGGCTAGCGGGGGGAATGAGCAGTTCTTC.

The chain couples TRBV19 to TRBJ1-5; D is uncertain. Between the trimmed V and J ends, which lost 4 bases and 6 bases, there was a span of 13 bases. From germline, CDR1 is LNHDA and CDR2 SQIVND (reference sequence). The CDR3 runs 14 residues. CDR3 coding DNA: TGTGCCAGTAGTACCTTCTCAACAGTTCAGCCCCAGCATTTT. It is translated as CASSTFSTVQPQHF.

The chain has TRBV6-5 and TRBJ2-1, with TRBD1 identical over 9 bases. This CDR3 spans 16 amino acids. CDR1 is MNHEY and CDR2 is SVGAGI in the germline V gene. V shed 0 bases and J 7 bases; nucleotides not matched to a gene: 7. CDR3 nucleotide sequence: TGTGCCAGCAGTTACTCGGGTACAGGGGGCCTGAATGAGCAGTTCTTC. Its translation: CASSYSGTGGLNEQFF.

A single count supports this clone. The genes are TRBV25-1 and TRBJ1-4; no reliable D call. The CDR3 runs to 13 residues. V was shortened by 4 bases and J by 6 bases, with 9 bases between the two germline ends. The germline gives CDR1 MGHDK, CDR2 SYGVNS. The chain's CDR3 is CASSAVSDEKLFF. CDR3 sequence (DNA): TGTGCCAGCAGTGCCGTTTCGGATGAAAAACTGTTTTTT.

The chain employs TRBV10-3 and TRBJ1-4, with TRBD1 as a possible D gene (6 bases). The CDR3 consists of 13 residues. V lost 9 bases, J lost 5 bases, and 13 bases lay in between. Germline assignment: CDR1 ENHRY and CDR2 SYGVKD. CDR3 in DNA: TGTGCCATTACACAGGGACCCAATGAAAAACTGTTTTTT. Its translation: CAITQGPNEKLFF.

V and J are TRBV6-5 and TRBJ1-1, with D hard to call. This CDR3 contains 12 residues. Trimming cost V 2 bases and J 4 bases, with 5 bases left between them. Germline V lookup: CDR1 MNHEY, CDR2 SVGAGI. The CDR3 sequence is CASSYAGTEAFF. The CDR3 coding sequence is TGTGCCAGCAGTTACGCGGGCACTGAAGCTTTCTTT.

The V and J genes are TRBV3-1 (or the pseudogene TRBV3-2) and TRBJ2-1; 8 nucleotides agree with TRBD1. Germline V CDR1 and CDR2: LGHDT, YNNKEL (reference sequence). The V gene end was trimmed by 0 bases and the J gene end by 0 bases; junction bases not matched to a gene: 10. The CDR3 runs to 19 residues. The CDR3 here is CASSQEFPQGGRSYNEQFF. The CDR3 bases are TGTGCCAGCAGCCAAGAGTTCCCACAGGGGGGACGCTCCTACAATGAGCAGTTCTTC.

V gene TRBV10-3 combines with J gene TRBJ2-3; maybe TRBD2 (5 bases). The CDR3 is 16 amino acids. V lost 6 bases and J lost 0, with 16 bases in between. Germline CDR1 reads ENHRY; CDR2 reads SYGVKD. The CDR3 DNA follows: TGTGCCATCAGAGCTCCAGCGGCCGTAAGCACAGATACGCAGTATTTT. This codes for CAIRAPAAVSTDTQYF.

V and J are TRBV6-2 or TRBV6-3 and TRBJ1-1; 9 bases are shared with TRBD1. The CDR3 has 16 residues. From germline, CDR1 is MNHEY and CDR2 SVGEGT. With 5 bases clipped from V and 7 bases from J, the junction kept 14 bases outside the gene matches. In DNA form, the CDR3 reads TGTGCCAGCAGTACTCGAGTCCTGACAGGGGGAGGTGAAGCTTTCTTT. It yields the protein CASSTRVLTGGGEAFF.

The V and J genes are TRBV2 and TRBJ1-2, with 8 bases that match TRBD1. This CDR3 contains 13 residues. Trimming took 3 bases from V and 8 from J; bases not matched to a gene: 5. CDR1 and CDR2 from the germline V gene are SNHLY and FYNNEI. The CDR3 DNA reads TGTGCCAGCAGTGAGGCATACAGGGGGGGCTACACCTTC. Its translation is CASSEAYRGGYTF. Full variable domain (outside the CDR3, taken from reference TRBV2 and TRBJ1-2): EPEVTQTPSHQVTQMGQEVILRCVPISNHLYFYWYRQILGQKVEFLVSFYNNEISEKSEIFDDQFSVERPDGSNFTLKIRSTKLEDSAMYFCASSEAYRGGYTFGSGTRLTVV.

V usage is TRBV7-3 and J usage is TRBJ2-2; 8 bases are shared with TRBD2. The trim removed 5 bases at V and 3 bases at J, leaving 5 bases unmatched. CDR3 length: 15 residues. CDR1 is SGHTA and CDR2 is FQGTGA in the germline V gene. The CDR3 DNA reads TGTGCCAGCAGCCTACTAGCGGATCACACCGGGGAGCTGTTTTTT. Amino acid sequence: CASSLLADHTGELFF.

The CDR3 is CAWSVRGGREKLFF. CDR3 sequence (DNA): TGTGCCTGGAGTGTACGGGGAGGGCGGGAAAAACTGTTTTTT. V gene TRBV30 combines with J gene TRBJ1-4; D is unclear. This CDR3 is built from 14 residues. Germline-derived CDR1 and CDR2 are GTSNPN and SVGIG (reference sequence). The germline V and J ends were trimmed by 0 bases and 8 bases, with 13 bases remaining between them.

The chain has TRBV11-2 and TRBJ1-5; 9 bases are a match to TRBD1. V shed 5 bases, J shed 10 bases, and the junction held 9 bases outside the gene matches. Germline V gene data show CDR1 as SGHAT and CDR2 as FQNNGV. The CDR3 sequence is 14 residues long. CDR3 DNA: TGTGCCAGCAGCCCCAGACAGGGGGATAATCCCCAGCATTTT. Encoded protein: CASSPRQGDNPQHF.

The V call is TRBV2, the J call TRBJ2-3, with a weak D call TRBD1 (6 bases). This CDR3 is 16 amino acids long. Trimming stripped 1 base from V and 1 base from J, with 12 bases between. Germline V gene lookup returns CDR1 SNHLY and CDR2 FYNNEI. For the CDR3, the DNA is TGTGCCAGCAGTGAAGATAGCGCAGGGGGCACAGATACGCAGTATTTT. Protein product: CASSEDSAGGTDTQYF.

The chain joins TRBV7-8 to TRBJ2-2; perhaps TRBD1 as D (5 bases). Trimming removed 6 bases at V and 4 bases at J, with 15 bases between. CDR1 and CDR2 (germline): SGHVS, FQNEAQ. The CDR3 runs to 15 residues. The CDR3 loop reads CASRPFREFTGELFF. The DNA for the CDR3 is TGTGCCAGCAGACCGTTCAGGGAATTCACCGGGGAGCTGTTTTTT.

V is TRBV18 and J is TRBJ1-1; no reliable D call. CDR1 is KGHSH and CDR2 is LQKENI in the germline V gene. Trimming removed 0 bases from V and 3 bases from J, with 8 bases in between. This CDR3 spans 14 amino acids. The CDR3 region has the DNA TGTGCCAGCTCACCACCGAACAGCTACACTGAAGCTTTCTTT. It codes for CASSPPNSYTEAFF.

The J gene is TRBJ1-2, the V gene TRBV5-1, with D unclear. Germline loops: CDR1 SGHRS, CDR2 YFSETQ. This CDR3 is 11 amino acids long. V was pared by 0 bases and J by 8 bases, with 5 bases between. CDR3 loop: CASSLGSGYTF. Here the CDR3 DNA reads TGCGCCAGCAGCTTGGGTTCGGGCTACACCTTC.

This chain links TRBV7-9 with TRBJ1-2; D not certain. The CDR3 has 14 amino acids. Germline lookup yields CDR1 SEHNR and CDR2 FQNEAQ (reference sequence). Deletions cut 5 bases from V and 4 bases from J, with 14 bases between. The DNA for the CDR3 is TGTGCCAGCAGCCCACCGGGAGTTGGCTATGGCTACACCTTC. This sequence encodes CASSPPGVGYGYTF.

CDR3 residues: CASSALGTGRLRGTEAFF. For the CDR3, the DNA is TGTGCCAGCAGCGCCCTAGGGACAGGGCGCCTCCGAGGGACTGAAGCTTTCTTT. The rearrangement links TRBV7-9 to TRBJ1-1; 9 bases are shared with TRBD1. The CDR3 is 18 residues long. Germline CDR1 reads SEHNR; CDR2 reads FQNEAQ (reference sequence). Unmatched junction bases numbered 18, after V lost 5 bases and J lost 5 bases.

CDR3 amino acids: CASSLAVEQFF. For the CDR3, the DNA is TGTGCCAGCAGCTTAGCTGTTGAGCAGTTCTTC. This chain joins TRBV11-2 and TRBJ2-1, with unresolved D. This CDR3 contains 11 residues. Per germline, CDR1 SGHAT and CDR2 FQNNGV. Trimming left V 1 base short and J 9 bases short, with 4 bases between.